Listed here is a single TCR beta chain. What it recognizes is unknown. The data were taken from a study of early T cells in non-severe SARS-CoV-2 infection. Whole-study context: Sequencing of unsorted whole blood was done on bulk RNA, leaving chains unpaired. Study-level points and caveats: VDJdb matches were skewed toward anti-spike CD8 T cell responses.

Unique molecular identifiers (one per individual cDNA molecule) were attached. TCRdb passed the 5' RACE reads through MiXCR, listing each CDR3 protein once. The sample has roughly 120,000 distinct CDR3 sequences, roughly 12% seen once; the top ten hold 3.5% to 4%. This sequence was found in an adult who was a healthcare worker with PCR-confirmed SARS-CoV-2 infection or an uninfected control (not recorded which). Here the sequenced sample was whole blood, taken at baseline.

The CDR3 loop reads CASSVTAQAAQYF. The CDR3 DNA reads as TGTGCCAGCAGCGTGACCGCCCAAGCGGCCCAGTACTTC. The chain joins TRBV9 to TRBJ2-5, with D tentatively TRBD2 (5 bases). The V end was cut by 2 bases, the J end by 9 bases, with 14 bases between. This CDR3 is 13 amino acids long. CDR1 and CDR2 from the germline V gene are SGDLS and YYNGEE. Using reference TRBV9 and TRBJ2-5 for the parts outside the CDR3, the full variable domain is DSGVTQTPKHLITATGQRVTLRCSPRSGDLSVYWYQQSLDQGLQFLIQYYNGEERAKGNILERFSAQQFPDLHSELNLSSLELGDSALYFCASSVTAQAAQYFGPGTRLLVL.